A single sample gave rise to the 27 T cell receptor beta chains below, sequenced in a study of cytomegalovirus exposure and HLA in healthy donors. A multiplex PCR was run with 60 Vbeta primers and 13 Jbeta primers. The assay was immunoSEQ multiplex PCR, and TCRdb's table has in-frame clones only and misses some. This table has 150,000 to 160,000 clones, 80% appearing once. Sequenced material: PBMCs. These receptors were taken from a woman aged 40 to 49 in good health and CMV-seropositive.

This clone occurred a few times. J is TRBJ2-3 and V is TRBV27; the D is unclear. The CDR3 has 14 amino acids. Trimming removed 4 bases from V and 2 bases from J, with 10 bases in between. Germline values: CDR1 MNHEY, CDR2 SMNVEV (reference sequence). The CDR3 loop reads CASSYKSPTDTQYF. The CDR3 DNA sequence: TGTGCCAGCAGTTATAAAAGCCCCACAGATACGCAGTATTTT.

The rearrangement joins TRBV7-8 to TRBJ2-3, with a possible D match to TRBD1 (5 bases). This CDR3 contains 14 residues. The germline V gene encodes CDR1 SGHVS and CDR2 FQNEAQ. V lost 1 base and J 1 base, leaving 6 bases between the germline ends. Here the CDR3 reads CASSLEGGTDTQYF. In DNA form, the CDR3 reads TGTGCCAGCAGCTTAGAAGGGGGCACAGATACGCAGTATTTT.

V is TRBV15 and J is TRBJ2-1, with D perhaps TRBD1 (5 bases). This CDR3 has 15 amino acids. Trimming cost V 3 bases and J 6 bases, with 15 bases left between them. Germline V lookup: CDR1 LNHNV, CDR2 YYDKDF (reference sequence). CDR3 protein: CATSSLRVGSNEQFF. Here the CDR3 DNA reads TGTGCCACCAGCAGCCTCAGGGTAGGATCCAATGAGCAGTTCTTC.

This rearrangement joins TRBV28 to TRBJ2-3, with 12 bases that match TRBD2. The germline V gene has CDR1 MDHEN and CDR2 SYDVKM. V lost 10 bases and J lost 3; bases outside the gene matches: 11. This CDR3 is built from 16 residues. This chain's CDR3 is CATWTSGKKKTDTQYF. The CDR3 DNA follows: TGTGCCACCTGGACTAGCGGGAAGAAGAAAACAGATACGCAGTATTTT.

The chain combines TRBV5-1 with TRBJ2-3; 10 nucleotides match TRBD2. The V gene end was trimmed by 4 bases and the J gene end by 3 bases; junction bases not matched to a gene: 2. Germline V gene data show CDR1 as SGHRS and CDR2 as YFSETQ. CDR3 length equals 14 residues. The CDR3 here is CASSPSGSTDTQYF. The CDR3 DNA reads as TGCGCCAGCAGCCCTAGCGGGAGTACAGATACGCAGTATTTT.

This chain links TRBV18 with TRBJ2-7, with 10 bases aligning to TRBD2. Trimming removed 6 bases from V and 3 bases from J; junction bases left unmatched: 5. CDR3 length equals 14 residues. The V gene's germline CDR1 is KGHSH and CDR2 LQKENI. The CDR3 loop reads CASSLGLALYEQYF. CDR3 sequence (DNA): TGTGCCAGCTCCTTGGGACTAGCGCTCTACGAGCAGTACTTC.

This clone showed up just a few times. CDR3 amino acids: CASSFTGAGGTDTQYF. In DNA form, the CDR3 reads TGCGCCAGCAGCTTCACAGGCGCCGGGGGGACAGATACGCAGTATTTT. The chain carries TRBV5-1 and TRBJ2-3, with 7 bases aligning to TRBD2. This CDR3 is built from 16 residues. Germline-derived CDR1 and CDR2 are SGHRS and YFSETQ. The trim removed 2 bases at V and 3 bases at J, leaving 9 bases unmatched. Full variable domain (outside the CDR3, taken from reference TRBV5-1 and TRBJ2-3): KAGVTQTPRYLIKTRGQQVTLSCSPISGHRSVSWYQQTPGQGLQFLFEYFSETQRNKGNFPGRFSGRQFSNSRSEMNVSTLELGDSALYLCASSFTGAGGTDTQYFGPGTRLTVL.

V usage is TRBV5-6 and J usage is TRBJ2-6; D unresolved. The CDR3 is 16 residues long. V was pared by 6 bases and J by 0 bases, with 13 bases between. In germline, CDR1 is SGHDT, CDR2 YYEEEE. Here the CDR3 reads CASNVYGSSGANVLTF. The CDR3 DNA sequence: TGTGCCAGCAACGTCTACGGTAGCTCTGGGGCCAACGTCCTGACTTTC.

V is TRBV19 and J is TRBJ2-7; possibly TRBD1 for D (5 bases). The V end was cut by 7 bases, the J end by 2 bases, with 15 bases between. The V gene's germline CDR1 is LNHDA and CDR2 SQIVND (reference sequence). The CDR3 loop spans 14 amino acids. For the CDR3, the DNA is TGTGCCAGTACCAGGACACCCGCAACCTACGAGCAGTACTTC. As protein: CASTRTPATYEQYF.

The CDR3 protein is CAWTTGGAGYTF. The CDR3 DNA is TGTGCCTGGACTACAGGGGGCGCTGGCTACACCTTC. The chain couples TRBV30 to TRBJ1-2, with TRBD1 matching 9 bases. The germline V gene has CDR1 GTSNPN and CDR2 SVGIG (reference sequence). The junction had 4 bases not matched to a gene; V was cut back by 4 bases and J by 7 bases. The length of the CDR3 is 12 residues.

This sequence joins TRBV7-9 and TRBJ2-5; 7 nucleotides line up with TRBD1. The V and J ends lost 1 base and 4 bases, in that order; junction bases with no gene match: 6. The CDR3 sequence is 15 residues long. Germline lookup yields CDR1 SEHNR and CDR2 FQNEAQ (reference sequence). The CDR3 protein is CASSLGGGGGETQYF. For the CDR3, the DNA is TGTGCCAGCAGCTTAGGAGGGGGCGGTGGAGAGACCCAGTACTTC.

The chain has TRBV19 and TRBJ2-1; 7 bases fit TRBD2. Unmatched junction bases numbered 4, after V lost 3 bases and J lost 2 bases. The CDR3 extends over 15 amino acids. The germline CDR1 and CDR2 sequences are LNHDA and SQIVND (reference sequence). The CDR3 here is CASSMSGNTYNEQFF. As DNA, the CDR3 is TGTGCCAGTAGTATGAGCGGGAACACCTACAATGAGCAGTTCTTC.

The chain recombines TRBV2 with TRBJ1-2; maybe TRBD1 (6 bases). Germline V gene sequence: CDR1 SNHLY, CDR2 FYNNEI. V gave up 2 bases and J gave up 4 bases, with 14 bases separating them. This CDR3 comprises 15 residues. CDR3 bases: TGTGCCAGCAGTGAAAGGGGGGAGGGAGGCTATGGCTACACCTTC. It codes for CASSERGEGGYGYTF.

This chain connects TRBV19 to TRBJ1-1; D is ambiguous. This CDR3 is built from 13 residues. The germline V gene encodes CDR1 LNHDA and CDR2 SQIVND (reference sequence). Trimming left V 5 bases short and J 0 bases short, with 7 bases between. The CDR3 reads CASSPQMNTEAFF. The DNA of the CDR3 is TGTGCCAGTAGTCCCCAGATGAACACTGAAGCTTTCTTT. Full variable domain (rest looked up from reference TRBV19 and TRBJ1-1): DGGITQSPKYLFRKEGQNVTLSCEQNLNHDAMYWYRQDPGQGLRLIYYSQIVNDFQKGDIAEGYSVSREKKESFPLTVTSAQKNPTAFYLCASSPQMNTEAFFGQGTRLTVV.

This chain connects TRBV6-1 to TRBJ1-2; D might be TRBD1 (6 bases). Germline V gene data show CDR1 as MNHNS and CDR2 as SASEGT. CDR3 length: 13 amino acids. V lost 6 bases to trimming and J lost 1 base, with 9 bases between them. The CDR3 coding sequence is TGTGCCAGCAGGACAGGACTTAACTATGGCTACACCTTC. Protein: CASRTGLNYGYTF.

This chain links TRBV15 with TRBJ2-1; 10 positions match TRBD2. Germline V gene data show CDR1 as LNHNV and CDR2 as YYDKDF (reference sequence). The CDR3 is 21 amino acids. V gave up 0 bases and J gave up 1 base; unmatched junction bases: 15. The DNA for the CDR3 is TGTGCCACCAGCAGAGATTACAGACTAGCGGGTGGTCTGAGGTCCTACAATGAGCAGTTCTTC. Translating it yields CATSRDYRLAGGLRSYNEQFF.

This clone showed up just a few times. The chain is built from TRBV5-6 and TRBJ2-5; 11 nucleotides agree with TRBD2. CDR1 and CDR2 from the germline V gene are SGHDT and YYEEEE. This CDR3 comprises 14 residues. V trimming: 2 bases; J trimming: 7 bases; junction bases outside the gene matches: 4. As DNA, the CDR3 is TGTGCCAGCAGCTTACTAGCGGGAGAAGGGACCCAGTACTTC. Encoded protein: CASSLLAGEGTQYF.

The V and J genes are TRBV5-4 and TRBJ2-7; TRBD2 matches at 9 bases. The J segment lost 7 bases and the V segment lost 0 bases, leaving 11 bases of the junction unmatched. This CDR3 is built from 16 residues. Germline V lookup: CDR1 SGHNT, CDR2 YYREEE (reference sequence). The CDR3 nucleotides read TGTGCCAGCAGCTTGGGAGCTAGCGGGACCCTTCGGGAGCAGTACTTC. Encoded protein: CASSLGASGTLREQYF.

This chain connects TRBV6-5 to TRBJ2-5, with 7 nucleotides matching TRBD2. V shed 6 bases, J shed 3 bases, and the junction held 10 bases outside the gene matches. This CDR3 has 15 amino acids. Germline V gene data show CDR1 as MNHEY and CDR2 as SVGAGI. The DNA for the CDR3 is TGTGCCAGCAGCGTGAGCCCAACTAGCGAAGAGACCCAGTACTTC. Its translation is CASSVSPTSEETQYF.

This clone was observed a single time. The chain is built from TRBV7-8 and TRBJ2-7; unclear D gene. Trimming pared 0 bases from V and 3 bases from J, leaving 12 bases between. CDR3 length equals 15 residues. Germline V gene lookup returns CDR1 SGHVS and CDR2 FQNEAQ. CDR3 bases: TGTGCCAGCAGCTTAGCGCCGGTAATGCGCTACGAGCAGTACTTC. Encoded protein: CASSLAPVMRYEQYF.

V usage is TRBV5-5 and J usage is TRBJ1-1, with 7 bases aligning to TRBD1. Germline CDR1 reads SGHKS; CDR2 reads YYEKEE (reference sequence). Trimming cost V 3 bases and J 10 bases; bases outside gene matches: 9. CDR3 size: 13 residues. CDR3 sequence reads: CASSSGQRRGAFF. The CDR3 DNA sequence: TGTGCCAGCAGCTCGGGACAGCGACGGGGAGCTTTCTTT.

The rearrangement uses TRBV21-1 and TRBJ2-3; the tabulated D call, TRBD2, remains unverified against the DNA. TRBV21-1 corresponds to a pseudogene. This CDR3 is 17 amino acids long. The CDR3, as DNA: TGTGCCAGCAGCACCGGGGGACTAGCGGGAGCAAAAGATACGCAGTATTTT. Translation gives CASSTGGLAGAKDTQYF.

CDR3 sequence: CASSSPWGGTDTQYF. CDR3 DNA sequence: TGTGCCAGCAGTTCGCCGTGGGGCGGCACAGATACGCAGTATTTT. The rearrangement joins TRBV27 to TRBJ2-3, with D possibly TRBD1 on 5 matching bases. CDR1 MNHEY and CDR2 SMNVEV come from the germline V gene (reference sequence). V was trimmed by 4 bases and J by 1 base, leaving 12 bases between them. This CDR3 contains 15 residues.

The chain combines TRBV28 with TRBJ1-1; D ambiguous. The V end lost 7 bases, the J end lost 2 bases, and 14 bases lay between the germline ends. This CDR3 is built from 14 residues. Germline V lookup: CDR1 MDHEN, CDR2 SYDVKM. The CDR3 nucleotides read TGTGCCAGCAACCCCGGGAGGATTAACACTGAAGCTTTCTTT. It yields the protein CASNPGRINTEAFF.

The chain links TRBV6-5 to TRBJ2-7; D remains ambiguous. Germline-derived CDR1 and CDR2 are MNHEY and SVGAGI. The CDR3 runs 15 residues. V was pared by 5 bases and J by 5 bases, with 19 bases between. CDR3 protein: CASSPRPRSMDEQYF. The CDR3 DNA is TGTGCCAGCAGTCCCCGGCCCCGGAGTATGGACGAGCAGTACTTC.

V usage is TRBV28 and J usage is TRBJ2-7; tentatively, D is TRBD1 (6 bases). Trimming took 10 bases from V and 3 from J, leaving 16 bases between them. Germline V gives CDR1 MDHEN, CDR2 SYDVKM. This CDR3 has 13 amino acids. The CDR3 loop reads CATQPGQNYEQYF. The CDR3 DNA is TGTGCCACGCAGCCCGGACAGAACTACGAGCAGTACTTC.

The chain is built from TRBV28 and TRBJ2-7; TRBD1 matches at 8 bases. Germline trimming cut 4 bases from V and 3 bases from J; bases unmatched to any gene: 14. Germline CDR1 and CDR2: MDHEN and SYDVKM. This CDR3 spans 17 amino acids. The CDR3 DNA follows: TGTGCCAGCAGTTCATCTCGAGGACAGGGCAAAAGCTACGAGCAGTACTTC. Translating gives CASSSSRGQGKSYEQYF.